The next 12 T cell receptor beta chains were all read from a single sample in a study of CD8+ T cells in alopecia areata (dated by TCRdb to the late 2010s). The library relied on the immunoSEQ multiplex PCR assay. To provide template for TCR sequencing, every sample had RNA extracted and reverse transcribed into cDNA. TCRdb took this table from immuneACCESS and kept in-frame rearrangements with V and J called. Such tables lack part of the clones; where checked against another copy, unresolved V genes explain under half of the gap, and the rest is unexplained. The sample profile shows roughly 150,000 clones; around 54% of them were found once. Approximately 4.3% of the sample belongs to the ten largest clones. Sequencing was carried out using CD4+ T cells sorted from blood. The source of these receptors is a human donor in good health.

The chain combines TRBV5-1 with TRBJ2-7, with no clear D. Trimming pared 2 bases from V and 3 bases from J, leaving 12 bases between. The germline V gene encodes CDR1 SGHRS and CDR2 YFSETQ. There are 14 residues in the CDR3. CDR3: CASSLSYGIYEQYF. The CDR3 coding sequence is TGCGCCAGCAGCTTATCGTACGGCATCTACGAGCAGTACTTC.

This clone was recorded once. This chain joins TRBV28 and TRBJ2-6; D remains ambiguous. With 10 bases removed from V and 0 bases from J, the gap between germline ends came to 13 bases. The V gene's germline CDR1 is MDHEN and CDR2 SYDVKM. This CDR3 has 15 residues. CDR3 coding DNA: TGTGCCACCTCCCACTTGGGCTCTGGGGCCAACGTCCTGACTTTC. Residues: CATSHLGSGANVLTF.

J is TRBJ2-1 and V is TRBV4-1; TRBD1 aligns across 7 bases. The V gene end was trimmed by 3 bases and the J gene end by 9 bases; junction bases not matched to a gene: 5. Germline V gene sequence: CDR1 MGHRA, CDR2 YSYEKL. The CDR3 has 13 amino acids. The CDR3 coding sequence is TGCGCCAGCAGCCAGACAGGGCTAGTTGAGCAGTTCTTC. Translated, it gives CASSQTGLVEQFF.

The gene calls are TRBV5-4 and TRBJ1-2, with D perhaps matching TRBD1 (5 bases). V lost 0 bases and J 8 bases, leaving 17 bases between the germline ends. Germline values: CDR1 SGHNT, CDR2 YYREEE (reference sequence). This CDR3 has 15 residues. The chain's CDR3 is CASSLASGRPGGYTF. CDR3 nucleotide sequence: TGTGCCAGCAGCTTGGCTTCGGGACGCCCGGGAGGCTACACCTTC.

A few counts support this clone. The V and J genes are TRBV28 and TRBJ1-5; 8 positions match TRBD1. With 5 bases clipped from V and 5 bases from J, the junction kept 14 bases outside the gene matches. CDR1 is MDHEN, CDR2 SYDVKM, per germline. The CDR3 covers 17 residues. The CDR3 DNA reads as TGTGCCAGCAGTCCCCTAGGACAGGGCGCTCAAGATCAGCCCCAGCATTTT. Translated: CASSPLGQGAQDQPQHF. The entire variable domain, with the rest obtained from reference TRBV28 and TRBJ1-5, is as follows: DVKVTQSSRYLVKRTGEKVFLECVQDMDHENMFWYRQDPGLGLRLIYFSYDVKMKEKGDIPEGYSVSREKKERFSLILESASTNQTSMYLCASSPLGQGAQDQPQHFGDGTRLSIL.

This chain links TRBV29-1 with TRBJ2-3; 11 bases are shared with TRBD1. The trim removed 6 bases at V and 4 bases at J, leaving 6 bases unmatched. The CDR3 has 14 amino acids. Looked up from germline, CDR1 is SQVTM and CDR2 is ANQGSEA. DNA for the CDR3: TGCAGCGTACTTTGGGACAGGGGGGCAGATACGCAGTATTTT. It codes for CSVLWDRGADTQYF.

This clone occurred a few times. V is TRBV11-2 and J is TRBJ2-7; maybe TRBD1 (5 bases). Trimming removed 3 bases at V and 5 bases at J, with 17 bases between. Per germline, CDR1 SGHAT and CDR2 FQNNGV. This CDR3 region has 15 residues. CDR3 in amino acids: CASSFNRNQGDEQYF. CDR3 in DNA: TGTGCCAGCAGCTTTAATCGGAACCAGGGTGACGAGCAGTACTTC.

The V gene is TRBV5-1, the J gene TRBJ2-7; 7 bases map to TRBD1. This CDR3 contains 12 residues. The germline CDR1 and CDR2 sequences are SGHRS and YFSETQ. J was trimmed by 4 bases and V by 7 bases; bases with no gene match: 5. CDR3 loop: CASGDSMYEQYF. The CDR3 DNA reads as TGCGCCAGCGGGGACAGTATGTACGAGCAGTACTTC.

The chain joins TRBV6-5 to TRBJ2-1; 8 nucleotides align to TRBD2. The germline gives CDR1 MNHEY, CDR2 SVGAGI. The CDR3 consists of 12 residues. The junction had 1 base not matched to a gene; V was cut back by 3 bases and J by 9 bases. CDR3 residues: CASSYLAGEQFF. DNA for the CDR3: TGTGCCAGCAGTTATCTAGCGGGTGAGCAGTTCTTC.

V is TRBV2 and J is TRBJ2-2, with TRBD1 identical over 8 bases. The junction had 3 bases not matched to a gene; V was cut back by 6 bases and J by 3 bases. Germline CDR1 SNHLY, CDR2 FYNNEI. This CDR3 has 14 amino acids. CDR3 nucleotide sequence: TGTGCCAGCAGAGGACAGGGTGACACCGGGGAGCTGTTTTTT. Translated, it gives CASRGQGDTGELFF.

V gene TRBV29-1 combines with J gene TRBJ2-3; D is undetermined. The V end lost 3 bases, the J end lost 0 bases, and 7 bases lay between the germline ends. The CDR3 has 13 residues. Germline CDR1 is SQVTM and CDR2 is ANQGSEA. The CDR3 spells CSVDGPSTDTQYF. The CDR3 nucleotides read TGCAGCGTTGATGGGCCGAGCACAGATACGCAGTATTTT.

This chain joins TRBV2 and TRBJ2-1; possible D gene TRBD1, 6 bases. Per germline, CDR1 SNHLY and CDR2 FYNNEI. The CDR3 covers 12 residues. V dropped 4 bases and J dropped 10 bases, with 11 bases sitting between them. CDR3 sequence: CASSVGTTEQFF. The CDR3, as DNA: TGTGCCAGCAGTGTAGGGACAACCGAGCAGTTCTTC.